Sequencing of this T cell receptor beta chain was carried out in a study of T cell responses to AZD1222 COVID-19 vaccine. Across the whole study: Samples with a second dose at about 4 or about 12 weeks were pooled together.

This CDR3 region has 12 residues. Germline-derived CDR1 and CDR2 are SGHDT and YYEEEE. Trimming took off 7 bases at V and 1 base at J, with 8 bases between the two ends. Points on this clone: Antigen: not known.

Study outcomes and limitations: Samples come after the peak T cell response, not at day 14.

The method was immunoSEQ multiplex PCR; TCRdb's version includes in-frame clones alone and lacks a portion of them. The table includes 150,000 to 200,000 clones, 85% to 95% detected once. The TCR was taken from an adult in good health. The rearrangement joins TRBV5-6 to TRBJ1-1; D ambiguous. The sequencing used peripheral blood, collected on day 0 of AZD1222 vaccination. CDR3 DNA: TGTGCCAGCGTATACGGGAACACTGAAGCTTTCTTT. Its translation is CASVYGNTEAFF.